The count of the clone carrying this T cell receptor beta chain is one. Its matching antigen is unknown. A much larger clone differs from this one at a single base, so this may be a read error. These data come from a study of shared clonotypes between healthy human individuals. Study-level findings and limits: Lower generation probabilities were found for non-shared clonotypes than for those shared by all four donors.

The CDR3 is 14 amino acids. V was trimmed by 2 bases and J by 3 bases, leaving 12 bases between them. Germline V gene data show CDR1 as SGHRS and CDR2 as YFSETQ. Only in-frame clones appear in the TCRdb table, and some are missing; sequencing was by immunoSEQ multiplex PCR. Here the sample spans fewer than 1.4 million clones, roughly 74% being singletons. The sequencing input was memory CD4+ T cells from PBMCs. Subset defined: CD45RA-negative fraction. The chain joins TRBV5-1 to TRBJ2-7; no definite D call. The sequence derives from a man aged 18 to 29 in good health. Some clones in this sample may be carry-over from other donors' samples. The CDR3 sequence: CASSFGNKRYEQYF. CDR3 DNA: TGCGCCAGCAGCTTTGGTAACAAACGCTACGAGCAGTACTTC.